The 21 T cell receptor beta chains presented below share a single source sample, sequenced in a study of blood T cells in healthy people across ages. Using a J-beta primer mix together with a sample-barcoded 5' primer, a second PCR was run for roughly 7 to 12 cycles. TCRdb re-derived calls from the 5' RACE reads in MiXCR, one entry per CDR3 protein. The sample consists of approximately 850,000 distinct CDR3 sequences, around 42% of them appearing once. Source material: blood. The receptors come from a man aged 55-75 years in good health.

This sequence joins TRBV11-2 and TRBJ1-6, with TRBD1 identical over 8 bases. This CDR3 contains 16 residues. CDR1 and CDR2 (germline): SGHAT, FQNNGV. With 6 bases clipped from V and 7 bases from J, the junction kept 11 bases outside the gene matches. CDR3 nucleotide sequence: TGTGCCAGCAGACTAAATAGGGCAGGGGGCAATTCACCCCTCCACTTT. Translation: CASRLNRAGGNSPLHF.

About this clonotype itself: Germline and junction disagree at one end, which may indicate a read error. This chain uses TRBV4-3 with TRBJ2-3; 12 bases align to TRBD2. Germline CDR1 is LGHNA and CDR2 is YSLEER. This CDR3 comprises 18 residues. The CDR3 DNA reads TGCACCAGCAGCCAGGGTACTAGCGGGGGGCCGGGTGATGCTACGCAGTATTTT. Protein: CTSSQGTSGGPGDATQYF.

The CDR3 protein is CAWSGGDISYEQYF. The CDR3, as DNA: TGTGCCTGGAGTGGGGGGGATATCTCCTACGAGCAGTACTTC. This rearrangement joins TRBV30 to TRBJ2-7; the D gene is possibly TRBD2 (6 bases). V was pared by 1 base and J by 0 bases, with 10 bases between. The CDR3 is 14 residues long. The V gene's germline CDR1 is GTSNPN and CDR2 SVGIG (reference sequence).

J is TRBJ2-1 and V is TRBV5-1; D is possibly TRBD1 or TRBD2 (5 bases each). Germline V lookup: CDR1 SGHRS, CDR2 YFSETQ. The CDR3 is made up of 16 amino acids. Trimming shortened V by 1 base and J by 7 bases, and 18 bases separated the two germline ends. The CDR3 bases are TGCGCCAGCAGCTTGTCGCAGGGACCATTAGTAAATGAGCAGTTCTTC. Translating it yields CASSLSQGPLVNEQFF.

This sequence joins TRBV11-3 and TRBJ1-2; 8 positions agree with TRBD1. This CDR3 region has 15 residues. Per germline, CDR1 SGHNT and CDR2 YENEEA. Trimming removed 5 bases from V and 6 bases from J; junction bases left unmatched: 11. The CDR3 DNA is TGTGCCAGCAGCGATTTAACAGGGGGGGAAAATGGCTACACCTTC. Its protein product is CASSDLTGGENGYTF.

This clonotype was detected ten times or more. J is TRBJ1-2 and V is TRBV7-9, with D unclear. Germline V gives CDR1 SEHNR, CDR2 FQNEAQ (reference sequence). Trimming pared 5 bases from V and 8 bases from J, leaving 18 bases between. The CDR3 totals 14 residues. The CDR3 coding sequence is TGTGCCAGCAGCCGGGAATACACAAATGAGGGCTACACCTTC. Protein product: CASSREYTNEGYTF.

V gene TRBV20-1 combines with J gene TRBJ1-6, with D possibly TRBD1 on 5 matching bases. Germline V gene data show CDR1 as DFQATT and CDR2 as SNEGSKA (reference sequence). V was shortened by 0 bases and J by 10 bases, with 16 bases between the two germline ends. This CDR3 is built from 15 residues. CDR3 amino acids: CSARDATEGLSPLHF. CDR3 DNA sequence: TGCAGTGCTAGAGATGCGACAGAAGGGTTGTCACCCCTCCACTTT.

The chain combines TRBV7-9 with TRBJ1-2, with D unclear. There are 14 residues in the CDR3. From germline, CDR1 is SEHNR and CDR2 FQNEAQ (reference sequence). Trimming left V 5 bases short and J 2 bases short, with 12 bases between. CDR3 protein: CASSLIVENYGYTF. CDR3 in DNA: TGTGCCAGCAGCCTCATCGTGGAAAACTATGGCTACACCTTC.

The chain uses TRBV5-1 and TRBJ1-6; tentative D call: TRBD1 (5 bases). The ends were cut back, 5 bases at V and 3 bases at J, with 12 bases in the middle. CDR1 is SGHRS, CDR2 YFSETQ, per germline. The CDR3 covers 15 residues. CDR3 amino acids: CASRKDGGYNSPLHF. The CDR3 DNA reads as TGCGCCAGCAGAAAGGACGGGGGCTATAATTCACCCCTCCACTTT.

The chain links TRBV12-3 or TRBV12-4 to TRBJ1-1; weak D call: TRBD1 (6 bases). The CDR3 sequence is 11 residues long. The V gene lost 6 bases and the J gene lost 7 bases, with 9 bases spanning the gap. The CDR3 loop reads CASRTGLEAFF. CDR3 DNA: TGTGCCAGCAGAACAGGGCTTGAAGCTTTCTTT.

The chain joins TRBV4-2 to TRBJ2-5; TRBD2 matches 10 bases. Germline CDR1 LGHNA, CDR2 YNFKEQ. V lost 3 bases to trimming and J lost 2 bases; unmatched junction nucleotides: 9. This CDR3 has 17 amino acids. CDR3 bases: TGTGCCAGCAGCCAGTCCGGTGCTAGCGGGGGTCAAGAGACCCAGTACTTC. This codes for CASSQSGASGGQETQYF.

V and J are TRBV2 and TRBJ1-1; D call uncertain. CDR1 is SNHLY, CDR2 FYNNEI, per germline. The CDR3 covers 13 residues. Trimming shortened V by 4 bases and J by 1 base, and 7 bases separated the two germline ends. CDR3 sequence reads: CASSVVENTEAFF. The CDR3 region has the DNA TGTGCCAGCAGTGTAGTAGAGAACACTGAAGCTTTCTTT.

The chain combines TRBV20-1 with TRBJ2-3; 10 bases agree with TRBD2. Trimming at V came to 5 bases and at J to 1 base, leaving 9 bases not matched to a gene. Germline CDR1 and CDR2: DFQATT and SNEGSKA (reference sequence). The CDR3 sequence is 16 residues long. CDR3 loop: CSASPVLAGGTDTQYF. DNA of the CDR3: TGCAGTGCTTCCCCTGTGCTAGCGGGGGGCACAGATACGCAGTATTTT.

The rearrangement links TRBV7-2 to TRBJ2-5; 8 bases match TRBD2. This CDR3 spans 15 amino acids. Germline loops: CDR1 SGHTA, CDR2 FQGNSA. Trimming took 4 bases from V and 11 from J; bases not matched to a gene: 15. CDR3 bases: TGTGCCAGCAGCTCCGGGACTAGTTCGTTCGATGAGCAGTACTTC. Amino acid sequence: CASSSGTSSFDEQYF.

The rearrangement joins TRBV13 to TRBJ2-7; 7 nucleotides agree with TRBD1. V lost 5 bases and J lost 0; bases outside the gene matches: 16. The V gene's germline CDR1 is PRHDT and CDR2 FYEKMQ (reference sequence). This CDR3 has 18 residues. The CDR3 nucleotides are TGTGCCAGCAGCCATCAGAAAGAGGGGGCGCGAAGCTCCTACGAGCAGTACTTC. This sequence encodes CASSHQKEGARSSYEQYF.

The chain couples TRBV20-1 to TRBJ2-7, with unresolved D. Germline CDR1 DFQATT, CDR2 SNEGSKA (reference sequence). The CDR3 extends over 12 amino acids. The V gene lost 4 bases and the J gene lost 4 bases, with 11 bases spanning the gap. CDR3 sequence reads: CSATRGFYEQYF. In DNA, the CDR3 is TGCAGTGCTACCCGAGGTTTTTACGAGCAGTACTTC.

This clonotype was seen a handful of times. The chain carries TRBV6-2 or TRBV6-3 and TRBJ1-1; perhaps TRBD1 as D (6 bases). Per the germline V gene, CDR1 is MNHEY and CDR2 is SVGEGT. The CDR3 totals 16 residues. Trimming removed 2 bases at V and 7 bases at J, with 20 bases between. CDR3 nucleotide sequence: TGTGCCAGCAGTTACCGCTCGTGGCGGGGGCCTCTTGAAGCTTTCTTT. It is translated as CASSYRSWRGPLEAFF.

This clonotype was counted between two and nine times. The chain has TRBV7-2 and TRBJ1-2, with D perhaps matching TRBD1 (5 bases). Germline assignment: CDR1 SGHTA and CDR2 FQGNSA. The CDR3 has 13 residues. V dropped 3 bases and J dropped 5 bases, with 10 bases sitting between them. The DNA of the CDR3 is TGTGCCAGCAGCTTTCCAGGGCCTTATGGCTACACCTTC. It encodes CASSFPGPYGYTF.

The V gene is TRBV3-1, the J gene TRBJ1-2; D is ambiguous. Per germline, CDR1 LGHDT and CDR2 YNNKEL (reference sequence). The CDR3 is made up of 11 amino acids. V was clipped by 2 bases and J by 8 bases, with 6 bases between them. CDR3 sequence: CASSQSGGYTF. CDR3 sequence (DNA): TGTGCCAGCAGCCAAAGTGGAGGCTACACCTTC.

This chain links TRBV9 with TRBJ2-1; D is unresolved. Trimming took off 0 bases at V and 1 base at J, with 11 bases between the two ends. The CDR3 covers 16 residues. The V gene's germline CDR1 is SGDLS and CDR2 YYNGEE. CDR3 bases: TGTGCCAGCAGCGTAGACCTCTCCGGGTCCTACAATGAGCAGTTCTTC. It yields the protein CASSVDLSGSYNEQFF. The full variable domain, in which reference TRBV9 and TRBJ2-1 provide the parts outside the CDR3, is DSGVTQTPKHLITATGQRVTLRCSPRSGDLSVYWYQQSLDQGLQFLIQYYNGEERAKGNILERFSAQQFPDLHSELNLSSLELGDSALYFCASSVDLSGSYNEQFFGPGTRLTVL.

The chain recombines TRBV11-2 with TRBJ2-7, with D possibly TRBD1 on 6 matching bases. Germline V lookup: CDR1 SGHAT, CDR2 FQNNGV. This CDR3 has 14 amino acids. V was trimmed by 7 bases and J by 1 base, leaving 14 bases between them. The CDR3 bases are TGTGCCAGCAACGACAGGAGGTCGTCCTACGAGCAGTACTTC. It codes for CASNDRRSSYEQYF. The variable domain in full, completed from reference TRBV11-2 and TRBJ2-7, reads EAGVAQSPRYKIIEKRQSVAFWCNPISGHATLYWYQQILGQGPKLLIQFQNNGVVDDSQLPKDRFSAERLKGVDSTLKIQPAKLEDSAVYLCASNDRRSSYEQYFGPGTRLTVT.